This note documents a single T cell receptor (beta chain) sequence. The sample comes from a study of blood T cell repertoires in COVID-19. Looking at the study overall: Spain, Italy and the United States supplied samples that represented acute and convalescent COVID-19. In each case, the material was cDNA or gDNA derived from T cells, B-cell-depleted T cells, or PBMCs.

In the original analysis: The assay estimated nucleated cells by amplifying reference gene primers. The repertoire was sequenced with immunoSEQ multiplex PCR; TCRdb's copy has only in-frame clones and lacks some. Clone size and V and J calls were adopted from that table, with D and trimming inferred from the DNA. The sample has more than 80,000 clones, 72% seen once. The CDR3 has 18 amino acids. Germline V gene sequence: CDR1 SGHRS, CDR2 YFSETQ. V shed 0 bases, J shed 6 bases, and the junction held 14 bases outside the gene matches. Sequencing used peripheral blood. The genes are TRBV5-1 and TRBJ2-1; 8 nucleotides align to TRBD2. The TCR sequence derives from a woman aged 60-75 years in a cohort sampled during active or convalescent COVID-19. As DNA, the CDR3 is TGCGCCAGCAGCTTGGGGTCCCCTGGCGGGGGGCCAAGCAATGAGCAGTTCTTC. Protein: CASSLGSPGGGPSNEQFF. Full variable domain (missing parts from reference TRBV5-1 and TRBJ2-1): KAGVTQTPRYLIKTRGQQVTLSCSPISGHRSVSWYQQTPGQGLQFLFEYFSETQRNKGNFPGRFSGRQFSNSRSEMNVSTLELGDSALYLCASSLGSPGGGPSNEQFFGPGTRLTVL.